A selection of T cell receptor beta chains follows, all from one sample in a study of STAT3 mutations in large granular lymphocyte leukemia. Method: immunoSEQ multiplex PCR; TCRdb's copy keeps in-frame clones and lacks some. Counted here are over 25,000 clones, about 86% occurring once; the ten biggest clones make up roughly 13%. Sequenced sample: peripheral blood mononuclear cells. These receptors originate from a man between 60 and 75 years old with T-cell large granular lymphocyte leukemia. Some clones in this sample may be carry-over from other donors' samples. Each CDR3 is given with its conserved first and last residue. The order of the fields is CDR3 length, clone size, D gene, V gene, J gene, CDR3 DNA, CDR3 protein. D genes are given only for firm matches. Not all rows give a size; the values are once, few, many and, for expanded clones, a class.

>14|.|TRBD2|TRBV5-4|TRBJ2-1
TGTGCCAGCAGCCCCGGGACTAGTCTCAATGAGCAGTTCTTC
CASSPGTSLNEQFF
>13|.|.|TRBV27|TRBJ1-1
TGTGCCAGCAGGCCAGACAGGAACACTGAAGCTTTCTTT
CASRPDRNTEAFF
>12|.|.|TRBV29-1|TRBJ2-5
TGCAGCGTCCGGGGGCCCCAAGAGACCCAGTACTTC
CSVRGPQETQYF
>16|.|TRBD2|TRBV4-1|TRBJ2-1
TGCGCCAGCAGCAAACTAGCGGGAGGCTCCTACAATGAGCAGTTCTTC
CASSKLAGGSYNEQFF
>14|.|.|TRBV25-1|TRBJ1-2
TGTGCCAGCAGTGACGGCAGGTGGGGTGAAGGCTACACCTTC
CASSDGRWGEGYTF
>15|.|.|TRBV10-3|TRBJ2-7
TGTGCCATCAGTGAGGGGCACATGGGGCTGTACGAGCAGTACTTC
CAISEGHMGLYEQYF
>13|few|.|TRBV7-8|TRBJ1-3
TGTGCCAGCAGCTGGGATGCTGGAAACACCATATATTTT
CASSWDAGNTIYF
>15|.|TRBD2|TRBV5-1|TRBJ2-3
TGCGCCAGCAGCTTGGGACTAGCAGCCTCTAGTACGCAGTATTTT
CASSLGLAASSTQYF
>13|.|.|TRBV7-3|TRBJ2-1
TGTGCCAGCAGCGCGGGGACATACAATGAGCAGTTCTTC
CASSAGTYNEQFF
>15|.|TRBD1|TRBV7-8|TRBJ1-2
TGTGCCAGCAGCTTATGGCAGGGGGCGCAGGATGGCTACACCTTC
CASSLWQGAQDGYTF
>14|.|.|TRBV4-2|TRBJ2-1
TGTGCCAGCAGCCAAGATGTCTCCTACAATGAGCAGTTCTTC
CASSQDVSYNEQFF
>14|.|.|TRBV7-9|TRBJ2-5
TGTGCCAGCAGCACCGGGGCCCACGGGGAGACCCAGTACTTC
CASSTGAHGETQYF
>15|once|TRBD2|TRBV9|TRBJ2-2
TGTGCCAGCAGCGATCTAGCGGGAGACACCGGGGAGCTGTTTTTT
CASSDLAGDTGELFF
>19|.|TRBD2|TRBV4-2|TRBJ2-1
TGTGCCAGCAGCCGTCCGGGACTAGCGGGAGGGTCGACTTTAAATGAGCAGTTCTTC
CASSRPGLAGGSTLNEQFF
>15|.|.|TRBV28|TRBJ1-1
TGTGCCAGCAGTTTATTGAGCCCCTCGAACACTGAAGCTTTCTTT
CASSLLSPSNTEAFF
>13|.|.|TRBV30|TRBJ2-1
TGTGCCTGGATAAGTTCGGGCTACAATGAGCAGTTCTTC
CAWISSGYNEQFF
>14|.|.|TRBV6-6|TRBJ2-7
TGTGCCAGCAGTTTGACCGTTCTAGGGTACGAGCAGTACTTC
CASSLTVLGYEQYF
>13|.|TRBD1|TRBV27|TRBJ1-5
TGTGCCAGCGGAAGGACAGGGAGTCAGCCCCAGCATTTT
CASGRTGSQPQHF
>12|.|.|TRBV25-1|TRBJ1-3
TGTGCCAGCAGGGCCACCCGGGACACCATATATTTT
CASRATRDTIYF
>16|.|TRBD1|TRBV4-1|TRBJ2-7
TGCGCCAGCAGCCCAGTCCCCGGGACAGGGACCTACGAGCAGTACTTC
CASSPVPGTGTYEQYF
>14|.|TRBD1|TRBV27|TRBJ2-5
TGTGCCAGCAGTGTTTGGGACAGGTTGGAGACCCAGTACTTC
CASSVWDRLETQYF
>15|.|TRBD2|TRBV28|TRBJ2-7
TGTGCCAGCAGTTTTTCCTTCACTAGCGGGAACGAGCAGTACTTC
CASSFSFTSGNEQYF
>14|.|.|TRBV5-1|TRBJ2-5
TGCGCCAGCAGCTCCCGACTCATTCAAGAGACCCAGTACTTC
CASSSRLIQETQYF
>15|.|.|TRBV12-5|TRBJ1-2
TGTGCTAGTGGTTTACCGGACAGCCATCCCTATGGCTACACCTTC
CASGLPDSHPYGYTF
>9|once|.|TRBV7-6|TRBJ1-6
TGTGCCAGCAGTCCTACCCTCCACTTT
CASSPTLHF
>18|.|.|TRBV23-1|TRBJ2-6
TGCGCCAGCAGTCATGGATATACGCAACAAAGTCGGGCCAACGTCCTGACTTTC
CASSHGYTQQSRANVLTF
>14|.|.|TRBV11-2|TRBJ1-4
TGTGCCAGCAGTCCAAGGGGTGGCAATGAAAAACTGTTTTTT
CASSPRGGNEKLFF
>15|once|TRBD2|TRBV28|TRBJ2-7
TGTGCCAGCAGTCTTTTAGCGGGAGGGTCCTACGAGCAGTACTTC
CASSLLAGGSYEQYF
>15|.|.|TRBV5-1|TRBJ2-1
TGCGCCAGCAGCTTGGGGGGTACCCTTGGGAATGAGCAGTTCTTC
CASSLGGTLGNEQFF
>15|once|.|TRBV10-3|TRBJ1-5
TGTGCCATCCGCGACAGTGGAGATAGCAATCAGCCCCAGCATTTT
CAIRDSGDSNQPQHF
>17|.|TRBD2|TRBV29-1|TRBJ2-7
TGCAGCGTCGCCGGGACTAGCGGGAGGCCCTCTTATCTCGAGCAGTACTTC
CSVAGTSGRPSYLEQYF
>17|.|.|TRBV28|TRBJ1-5
TGTGCCAGCAGTCATCCCGGCGGGGGGGCCGGCAATCAGCCCCAGCATTTT
CASSHPGGGAGNQPQHF
>15|.|TRBD2|TRBV7-3|TRBJ2-2
TGTGCCAGCAGCCCCGGGACTAGGGGGACCGGGGAGCTGTTTTTT
CASSPGTRGTGELFF
>15|.|TRBD1|TRBV5-1|TRBJ1-2
TGCGCCAGCAGCTTGGCTCGGGACAGGGGGAATGGCTACACCTTC
CASSLARDRGNGYTF
>14|.|.|TRBV7-3|TRBJ1-2
TGTGCCAGCAGCTCCTCCCCGTGGGGCTATGGCTACACCTTC
CASSSSPWGYGYTF
>13|.|.|TRBV4-3|TRBJ1-2
TGCGCCAGCAGCCCTCAGTTTAACTATGGCTACACCTTC
CASSPQFNYGYTF
>12|.|.|TRBV29-1|TRBJ1-5
TGCAGCGTTGAACAGGGAGGTCAGCCCCAGCATTTT
CSVEQGGQPQHF
>12|.|.|TRBV10-1|TRBJ2-7
TGCGCCAGCAGTGAGTCGGGCGGGCAGCAGTACTTC
CASSESGGQQYF
>18|.|TRBD2|TRBV5-1|TRBJ2-3
TGCGCCAGCAGCTTGGTTCCCGGGACTAGCGGGAGCGCAGATACGCAGTATTTT
CASSLVPGTSGSADTQYF
>15|.|TRBD1|TRBV5-1|TRBJ1-1
TGCGCCAGCAGCTTGCAACGGACAGGGACAAGTGAAGCTTTCTTT
CASSLQRTGTSEAFF
>13|.|TRBD2|TRBV7-9|TRBJ2-3
TGTGCCGGCGGACTAGCGGCCACAGATACGCAGTATTTT
CAGGLAATDTQYF
>12|.|.|TRBV7-8|TRBJ2-7
TGTGCCAGCAGCTTAGAAGGTTGGGAGCAGTACTTC
CASSLEGWEQYF
>16|.|.|TRBV4-2|TRBJ2-3
TGTGCCAGCAGCCTTCTAGGTAGTAGCGAAGAAGATACGCAGTATTTT
CASSLLGSSEEDTQYF
>15|.|.|TRBV5-4|TRBJ2-3
TGTGCCAGCAGCTTGGCGCAAGCAGGGGGGGATACGCAGTATTTT
CASSLAQAGGDTQYF
>15|.|.|TRBV9|TRBJ2-3
TGTGCCAGCAGCGCGGGACCGGTAGAGGCAGATACGCAGTATTTT
CASSAGPVEADTQYF
>17|once|TRBD1|TRBV7-9|TRBJ2-3
TGTGCCAGCAGCCCCCTCTTCACAGGGGTCAGCACAGATACGCAGTATTTT
CASSPLFTGVSTDTQYF
>15|.|.|TRBV11-2|TRBJ2-3
TGTGCCAGCAGCTTAGACGGATACGGCACAGATACGCAGTATTTT
CASSLDGYGTDTQYF
>15|.|.|TRBV7-9|TRBJ2-3
TGTGCCAGCAGCTTAAAAGGGCTAGGCGCAGATACGCAGTATTTT
CASSLKGLGADTQYF
>14|.|.|TRBV27|TRBJ1-6
TGTGCCAGCAGTTTGACCCCAACTGAATCACCCCTCCACTTT
CASSLTPTESPLHF
>16|.|.|TRBV7-2|TRBJ2-1
TGTGCCAGCAGCCGGATACAGTTCAGCTCCTACAATGAGCAGTTCTTC
CASSRIQFSSYNEQFF
>14|few|.|TRBV29-1|TRBJ2-7
TGCAGCGTTGCGGACAGAGCGGGGCCCTACGAGCAGTACTTC
CSVADRAGPYEQYF
>13|.|.|TRBV19|TRBJ2-3
TGTGCCAGTAGTATCCCGGGGGCATGGACGCAGTATTTT
CASSIPGAWTQYF
>14|.|TRBD1|TRBV6-1|TRBJ2-3
TGTGCCAGCAATAGGGACAGGGGCACAGATACGCAGTATTTT
CASNRDRGTDTQYF
>13|.|TRBD1|TRBV7-9|TRBJ2-7
TGTGCCAGCGGTGGGGACAGCTCCTACGAGCAGTACTTC
CASGGDSSYEQYF